Shown below are 24 T cell receptor beta chains from a single sample sequenced in a study of OX40 agonist ivuxolimab in advanced cancers. Here immunoSEQ multiplex PCR was the method, and the copy in TCRdb shows in-frame clones only, minus some. This sample carries some 49,000 clones, 70% to 90% of them seen once, and the ten largest clones take roughly 49%. The sequenced sample was CD4+ or CD8+ T cells sorted from blood, obtained in a trial of the OX40 agonist ivuxolimab. These receptors were obtained from an adult with an advanced solid tumor such as melanoma, head and neck, liver or kidney cancer.

This chain connects TRBV2 to TRBJ1-2, with 7 bases aligning to TRBD1. Trimming removed 5 bases from V and 4 bases from J; junction bases left unmatched: 7. Germline V lookup: CDR1 SNHLY, CDR2 FYNNEI. The CDR3 runs 14 residues. CDR3 bases: TGTGCCAGCAGTAAACAGGGGCCTTCCTATGGCTACACCTTC. Its protein is CASSKQGPSYGYTF.

The chain employs TRBV4-1 and TRBJ2-5; 8 bases fit TRBD1. Germline trimming cut 0 bases from V and 5 bases from J; bases unmatched to any gene: 5. This CDR3 spans 15 amino acids. CDR1 is MGHRA, CDR2 YSYEKL, per germline. CDR3 in amino acids: CASSQDNRDRETQYF. The CDR3 nucleotides are TGCGCCAGCAGCCAAGATAACAGGGACAGGGAGACCCAGTACTTC.

The CDR3 nucleotides are TGTGCCAGCAGTGAAGCCGACAGGGGCACTGAAGCTTTCTTT. Protein sequence: CASSEADRGTEAFF. The chain joins TRBV6-1 to TRBJ1-1; 8 bases agree with TRBD1. Trimming removed 0 bases from V and 4 bases from J; junction bases left unmatched: 1. The CDR3 has 14 amino acids. Germline values: CDR1 MNHNS, CDR2 SASEGT.

V gene TRBV11-2 combines with J gene TRBJ2-7; 7 bases are shared with TRBD1. CDR1 and CDR2 from the germline V gene are SGHAT and FQNNGV. V gave up 5 bases and J gave up 2 bases; unmatched junction bases: 6. The CDR3 sequence is 14 residues long. CDR3 DNA sequence: TGTGCCAGCAGCCTCACGACAGGGACCTACGAGCAGTACTTC. This encodes CASSLTTGTYEQYF.

This chain uses TRBV11-3 with TRBJ2-1; maybe TRBD2 (6 bases). V lost 5 bases, J lost 7 bases, and 15 bases lay in between. CDR1 is SGHNT, CDR2 YENEEA, per germline. The CDR3 runs to 14 residues. CDR3 nucleotide sequence: TGTGCCAGCAGCGCGGGGACTGGAAGGAATGAGCAGTTCTTC. Its protein is CASSAGTGRNEQFF.

The chain joins TRBV7-3 to TRBJ2-3; TRBD2 agrees at 7 bases. The CDR3 runs to 16 residues. V lost 4 bases to trimming and J lost 1 base; unmatched junction nucleotides: 8. Germline CDR1 SGHTA, CDR2 FQGTGA. CDR3 protein: CASSWGAGVGTDTQYF. The CDR3, as DNA: TGTGCCAGCAGCTGGGGTGCGGGGGTGGGCACAGATACGCAGTATTTT.

The chain joins TRBV6-1 to TRBJ2-1, with 11 bases identical to TRBD2. Losses at the gene ends were 4 bases for V and 9 bases for J; bases not matched to a gene: 14. In germline, CDR1 is MNHNS, CDR2 SASEGT. This CDR3 spans 17 amino acids. CDR3: CASSVSGSLAGAVEQFF. Written as DNA, the CDR3 is TGTGCCAGCAGTGTTTCAGGGTCACTAGCGGGAGCGGTTGAGCAGTTCTTC.

J is TRBJ1-1 and V is TRBV30; D is undetermined. The CDR3 totals 13 residues. Trimming pared 0 bases from V and 6 bases from J, leaving 11 bases between. The germline CDR1 and CDR2 sequences are GTSNPN and SVGIG (reference sequence). CDR3 region: CAWSVYRGSEAFF. The CDR3 DNA sequence: TGTGCCTGGAGTGTATATCGGGGTTCTGAAGCTTTCTTT.

The V and J genes are TRBV11-2 and TRBJ1-3, with 8 bases lining up with TRBD1. The CDR3 runs 15 residues. Germline CDR1 and CDR2: SGHAT and FQNNGV. The ends lost 5 bases at V and 2 bases at J; junction bases unmatched: 5. The CDR3 nucleotides read TGTGCCAGCAGCACAAGACAGGGGACTGGAAACACCATATATTTT. Translating gives CASSTRQGTGNTIYF.

This chain links TRBV6-1 with TRBJ2-2; a weak D match, TRBD2 (5 bases). V lost 0 bases, J lost 6 bases, and 17 bases lay in between. CDR1 is MNHNS, CDR2 SASEGT, per germline. The CDR3 is 17 amino acids. CDR3 residues: CASSEALLRGRPGELFF. CDR3 in DNA: TGTGCCAGCAGTGAAGCGCTTCTTCGAGGGCGCCCCGGGGAGCTGTTTTTT.

The chain combines TRBV9 with TRBJ2-3, with 8 bases lining up with TRBD2. This CDR3 contains 14 residues. From germline, CDR1 is SGDLS and CDR2 YYNGEE. Trimming took 1 base from V and 4 from J; bases not matched to a gene: 2. The CDR3, as DNA: TGTGCCAGCAGCGTAAGCGGGAGACCAGATACGCAGTATTTT. Protein: CASSVSGRPDTQYF. The whole variable domain, remainder taken from reference TRBV9 and TRBJ2-3, is DSGVTQTPKHLITATGQRVTLRCSPRSGDLSVYWYQQSLDQGLQFLIQYYNGEERAKGNILERFSAQQFPDLHSELNLSSLELGDSALYFCASSVSGRPDTQYFGPGTRLTVL.

The genes are TRBV6-4 and TRBJ2-5; the match to TRBD2 covers 7 bases. The germline CDR1 and CDR2 sequences are MRHNA and SNTAGT. This CDR3 comprises 15 residues. J lost 4 bases, V lost 8 bases, and 13 bases had no gene match. The CDR3 loop reads CASGLAGELRETQYF. The CDR3 DNA sequence: TGTGCCAGCGGACTGGCGGGGGAGTTGAGAGAGACCCAGTACTTC.

This chain links TRBV11-3 with TRBJ2-4; TRBD2 agrees at 7 bases. From germline, CDR1 is SGHNT and CDR2 YENEEA. V trimming: 2 bases; J trimming: 12 bases; junction bases outside the gene matches: 4. The CDR3 runs to 12 residues. The CDR3 loop is CASSLPASGQYF. For the CDR3, the DNA is TGTGCCAGCAGCTTACCGGCTAGCGGTCAGTACTTC.

The rearrangement joins TRBV25-1 to TRBJ2-5, with 9 bases lining up with TRBD1. V lost 3 bases, J lost 5 bases, and 7 bases stayed unmatched. The CDR3 has 15 amino acids. Germline V gives CDR1 MGHDK, CDR2 SYGVNS. CDR3: CASSDPGTGPETQYF. DNA for the CDR3: TGTGCCAGCAGTGATCCAGGGACAGGGCCGGAGACCCAGTACTTC.

The chain links TRBV10-3 to TRBJ1-6; the D gene is possibly TRBD1 (6 bases). From germline, CDR1 is ENHRY and CDR2 SYGVKD. The V and J ends lost 6 bases and 10 bases respectively, with 13 bases between them. The CDR3 is 13 residues long. CDR3 coding DNA: TGTGCCATCAGCCTAGACAGGCTCTCACCCCTCCACTTT. This gives the protein CAISLDRLSPLHF.

This chain links TRBV5-1 with TRBJ1-6; the D gene is possibly TRBD1 (6 bases). This CDR3 comprises 14 residues. V was clipped by 4 bases and J by 9 bases, with 14 bases between them. Germline CDR1 reads SGHRS; CDR2 reads YFSETQ. CDR3 DNA sequence: TGCGCCAGCAGCGGAGGACAGCCGAGTTCACCCCTCCACTTT. It specifies CASSGGQPSSPLHF. Filled out from reference TRBV5-1 and TRBJ1-6, the complete variable domain reads KAGVTQTPRYLIKTRGQQVTLSCSPISGHRSVSWYQQTPGQGLQFLFEYFSETQRNKGNFPGRFSGRQFSNSRSEMNVSTLELGDSALYLCASSGGQPSSPLHFGNGTRLTVT.

This chain connects TRBV5-4 to TRBJ2-5, with TRBD2 matching 10 bases. V dropped 6 bases and J dropped 4; count of bases not matched to a gene: 6. The germline CDR1 and CDR2 sequences are SGHNT and YYREEE (reference sequence). This CDR3 is built from 14 residues. As DNA, the CDR3 is TGTGCCAGCATTTCTAGCGGGAGTGGAGAGACCCAGTACTTC. Amino acids: CASISSGSGETQYF.

This clone has a single count. The V call is TRBV4-1, the J call TRBJ2-1; D unclear. V lost 5 bases, J lost 8 bases, and 13 bases lay in between. Germline loops: CDR1 MGHRA, CDR2 YSYEKL. This CDR3 is 13 amino acids long. The CDR3 region is CASSEIPTYEQFF. The CDR3 DNA reads as TGCGCCAGCAGCGAGATCCCGACATATGAGCAGTTCTTC.

This chain connects TRBV25-1 to TRBJ2-1; 7 bases map to TRBD2. J lost 4 bases, V lost 3 bases, and 12 bases had no gene match. CDR3 length: 17 residues. Germline CDR1 reads MGHDK; CDR2 reads SYGVNS. The chain's CDR3 is CASSDISGGLGYNEQFF. Here the CDR3 DNA reads TGTGCCAGCAGTGATATTTCGGGGGGATTGGGGTACAATGAGCAGTTCTTC.

J is TRBJ2-7 and V is TRBV7-3; the match to TRBD2 covers 9 bases. In germline, CDR1 is SGHTA, CDR2 FQGTGA. This CDR3 is built from 16 residues. Germline trimming cut 6 bases from V and 5 bases from J; bases unmatched to any gene: 14. CDR3 DNA sequence: TGTGCCAGCAGGTGTAGGGAGGTAGCGGGAGTGGACGAGCAGTACTTC. Amino acid sequence: CASRCREVAGVDEQYF.

The chain carries TRBV4-2 and TRBJ2-7; TRBD2 agrees at 7 bases. The V gene's germline CDR1 is LGHNA and CDR2 YNFKEQ. The length of the CDR3 is 15 residues. J lost 1 base, V lost 4 bases, and 7 bases had no gene match. CDR3 DNA sequence: TGTGCCAGCAGCCCAGCGGGAAGCGTATCCTACGAGCAGTACTTC. Translated: CASSPAGSVSYEQYF.

The V call is TRBV6-5, the J call TRBJ1-6; D might be TRBD1 (5 bases). CDR3 size: 13 residues. Trimming cost V 7 bases and J 9 bases, with 13 bases left between them. Germline assignment: CDR1 MNHEY and CDR2 SVGAGI. Here the CDR3 reads CASTSRGASPLHF. CDR3 sequence (DNA): TGTGCCAGCACCTCCCGAGGGGCTTCACCCCTCCACTTT.

This clone appeared a single time. The rearrangement links TRBV4-1 to TRBJ1-4; no definite D call. Trimming shortened V by 2 bases and J by 0 bases, and 10 bases separated the two germline ends. Germline CDR1 is MGHRA and CDR2 is YSYEKL. The CDR3 spans 16 residues. CDR3 in amino acids: CASSQPRYSTNEKLFF. DNA of the CDR3: TGCGCCAGCAGCCAACCCAGGTATTCAACTAATGAAAAACTGTTTTTT.

The chain joins TRBV5-4 to TRBJ2-1, with TRBD2 matching over 8 bases. This CDR3 has 15 residues. V was clipped by 7 bases and J by 2 bases; unmatched bases: 8. From germline, CDR1 is SGHNT and CDR2 YYREEE (reference sequence). CDR3 nucleotides: TGTGCCAGCGGATTCGGGGGGGCCGCCTACAATGAGCAGTTCTTC. Amino acids: CASGFGGAAYNEQFF. The whole variable domain, filled in from reference TRBV5-4 and TRBJ2-1, reads ETGVTQSPTHLIKTRGQQVTLRCSSQSGHNTVSWYQQALGQGPQFIFQYYREEENGRGNFPPRFSGLQFPNYSSELNVNALELDDSALYLCASGFGGAAYNEQFFGPGTRLTVL.